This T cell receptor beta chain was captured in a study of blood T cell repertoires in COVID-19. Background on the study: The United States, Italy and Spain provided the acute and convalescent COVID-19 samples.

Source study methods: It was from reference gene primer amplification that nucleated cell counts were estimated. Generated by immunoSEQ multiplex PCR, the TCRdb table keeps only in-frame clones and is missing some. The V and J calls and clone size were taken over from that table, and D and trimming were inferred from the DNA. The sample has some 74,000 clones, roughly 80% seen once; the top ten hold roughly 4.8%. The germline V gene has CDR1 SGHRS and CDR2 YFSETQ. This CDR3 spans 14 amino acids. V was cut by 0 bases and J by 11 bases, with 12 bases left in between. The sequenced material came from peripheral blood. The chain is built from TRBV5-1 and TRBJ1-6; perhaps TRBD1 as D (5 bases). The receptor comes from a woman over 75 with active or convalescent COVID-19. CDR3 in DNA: TGCGCCAGCAGCTTGGACGGACCGGGGGCACCCCTCCACTTT. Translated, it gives CASSLDGPGAPLHF. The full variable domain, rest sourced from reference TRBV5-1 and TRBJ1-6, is KAGVTQTPRYLIKTRGQQVTLSCSPISGHRSVSWYQQTPGQGLQFLFEYFSETQRNKGNFPGRFSGRQFSNSRSEMNVSTLELGDSALYLCASSLDGPGAPLHFGNGTRLTVT.